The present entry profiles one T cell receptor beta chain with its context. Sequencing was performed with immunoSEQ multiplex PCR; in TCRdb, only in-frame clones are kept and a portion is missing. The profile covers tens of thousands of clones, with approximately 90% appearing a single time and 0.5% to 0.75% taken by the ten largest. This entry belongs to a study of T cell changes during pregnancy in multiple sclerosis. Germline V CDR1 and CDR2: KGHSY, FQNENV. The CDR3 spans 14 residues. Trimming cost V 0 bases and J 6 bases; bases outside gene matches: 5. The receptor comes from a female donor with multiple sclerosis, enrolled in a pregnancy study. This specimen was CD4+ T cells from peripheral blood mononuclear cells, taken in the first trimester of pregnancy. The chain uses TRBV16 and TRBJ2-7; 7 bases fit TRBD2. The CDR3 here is CASSQSGGTLEQYF. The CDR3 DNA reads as TGTGCCAGCAGCCAATCGGGGGGGACCCTCGAGCAGTACTTC.